The 5 T cell receptor beta chains reported below all come from one sample, sequenced in a study of T cells in Graves' hyperthyroidism and ophthalmopathy. TCR beta CDR3 regions were amplified from RNA. With the HTBI primer set, the TCR CDR3 went through a first round of RT-PCR. TCRdb re-derived calls from the multiplex PCR reads in MiXCR, one entry per CDR3 protein. The sample includes 490,000 or so distinct CDR3 sequences, 15% to 20% seen only once; the top ten take less than 55%. Source material: blood. The receptors stem from a man in his forties or fifties with Graves' ophthalmopathy.

This clonotype was recorded at least ten times. The rearrangement links TRBV20-1 to TRBJ1-1; D is undetermined. V gave up 5 bases and J gave up 5 bases, with 21 bases separating them. The CDR3 is 15 residues long. CDR1 and CDR2 from the germline V gene are DFQATT and SNEGSKA (reference sequence). The CDR3 reads CSALPLGRPGTEAFF. CDR3 DNA sequence: TGCAGTGCTTTACCTCTCGGACGGCCTGGGACTGAAGCTTTCTTT.

This clonotype was observed a few times. The chain carries TRBV3-1 and TRBJ2-1; 10 nucleotides align to TRBD2. This CDR3 has 19 amino acids. The V gene's germline CDR1 is LGHDT and CDR2 YNNKEL (reference sequence). After removal of 4 bases from V and 5 bases from J, the junction contained 17 bases not matched to a gene. The CDR3 loop is CASSPAGAGGPGHNNEQFF. The CDR3 DNA reads TGTGCCAGCAGCCCCGCAGGAGCGGGAGGGCCCGGTCACAACAATGAGCAGTTCTTC.

The rearrangement joins TRBV12-3 or TRBV12-4 to TRBJ1-3, with D unresolved. The CDR3 covers 15 residues. Trimming took off 3 bases at V and 0 bases at J, with 9 bases between the two ends. For the CDR3, the DNA is TGTGCCAGCAGTTTGTACGGATCCTCTGGAAACACCATATATTTT. Encoded protein: CASSLYGSSGNTIYF.

CDR3: CATSESQETQYF. In nucleotides, the CDR3 is TGTGCCACCAGTGAGAGTCAAGAGACCCAGTACTTC. This chain connects TRBV24-1 to TRBJ2-5; no firm D call. CDR1 and CDR2 from the germline V gene are KGHDR and SFDVKD. V lost 4 bases to trimming and J lost 2 bases, with 4 bases between them. The CDR3 contains 12 residues.

This clonotype was seen ten or more times. The rearrangement uses TRBV28 and TRBJ2-1; 7 bases are shared with TRBD2. The length of the CDR3 is 15 residues. Per germline, CDR1 MDHEN and CDR2 SYDVKM. V dropped 5 bases and J dropped 10; count of bases not matched to a gene: 14. CDR3 DNA sequence: TGTGCCAGCAGTCCCCAACTTGGGCGGGAGCGGGAGCAGTTCTTC. This translates into CASSPQLGREREQFF.